The T cell receptor (beta chain) described here comes from a study of CD8 T cells in ankylosing spondylitis. The study, taken as a whole, reports: One TCR beta motif, made up of 7 or 8 highly homologous variants, appeared characteristic of ankylosing spondylitis blood. Enrichment of disease-linked clones was reportedly significant in matched ankylosing spondylitis synovial fluid. Clones linked to disease, bearing a CD8+ phenotype, were relatively rare in peripheral blood.

This clonotype was seen a few times. Its antigen is currently unknown. V shed 5 bases and J shed 3 bases, with 10 bases lying between them. The length of the CDR3 is 13 residues. Germline lookup yields CDR1 SGHAT and CDR2 FQNNGV. As the method for making TCR beta libraries, quantitative 5'-RACE with molecular barcodes was used. TCRdb passed the 5' RACE reads through MiXCR, listing each CDR3 protein once. The sample holds 700,000 to 1,000,000 distinct CDR3 sequences; about 11% are singletons and the top ten take just over 0.5%. The specimen was blood, either unsorted or a sorted T cell fraction (not recorded which). The receptor was derived from a male donor with ankylosing spondylitis. The V gene is TRBV11-2, the J gene TRBJ1-1; the D gene is possibly TRBD1 (6 bases). CDR3 DNA sequence: TGTGCCAGCAGCGAGACAGGTTACACTGAAGCTTTCTTT. Its protein is CASSETGYTEAFF.